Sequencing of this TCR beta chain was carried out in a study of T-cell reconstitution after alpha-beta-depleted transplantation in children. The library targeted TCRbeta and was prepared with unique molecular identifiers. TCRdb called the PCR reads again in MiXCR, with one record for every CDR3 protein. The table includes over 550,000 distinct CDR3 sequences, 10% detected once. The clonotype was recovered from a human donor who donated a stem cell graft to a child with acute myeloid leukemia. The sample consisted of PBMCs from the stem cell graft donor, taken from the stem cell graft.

The CDR3 is CSVRAAGELFF. The CDR3 coding sequence is TGCAGCGTCCGGGCGGCCGGGGAGCTGTTTTTT. The gene calls are TRBV29-1 and TRBJ2-2, with D hard to call. Germline V gene data show CDR1 as SQVTM and CDR2 as ANQGSEA. The CDR3 length is 11 residues. V was trimmed by 6 bases and J by 6 bases, leaving 8 bases between them.